A selection of T cell receptor beta chains follows, all from one sample in a study of blood T cell repertoires in COVID-19. Using immunoSEQ multiplex PCR, the repertoire was profiled, and TCRdb retains in-frame clones only, with some absent. The sample has about 310,000 clones, roughly 87% seen once. The sample comprised peripheral blood. These receptors all come from a man aged 45-65 years with active or convalescent COVID-19. Each CDR3 is given with its conserved first and last residue. A D gene is named only where the DNA matches it firmly. The size field is filled for only some rows; it gives once, few, many or a size class.

V: TRBV15; D: -; size: -; J: TRBJ2-3; CDR3: CATSVHRGTDTQYF; DNA: TGTGCCACCAGCGTCCACCGGGGCACAGATACGCAGTATTTT
V: TRBV30; D: -; size: -; J: TRBJ1-2; CDR3: CAWRVAGASNYGYTF; DNA: TGTGCCTGGAGAGTAGCGGGAGCCTCGAACTATGGCTACACCTTC
V: TRBV28; D: -; size: -; J: TRBJ2-5; CDR3: CASSISPLAWETQYF; DNA: TGTGCCAGCAGTATCTCACCTCTAGCGTGGGAGACCCAGTACTTC
V: TRBV5-1; D: TRBD1; size: -; J: TRBJ1-1; CDR3: CASSFSSPGQGAEAFF; DNA: TGCGCCAGCAGCTTCTCCTCTCCGGGACAGGGGGCTGAAGCTTTCTTT
V: TRBV27; D: -; size: -; J: TRBJ2-2; CDR3: CASSSFRGENTGELFF; DNA: TGTGCCAGCAGTTCGTTTCGGGGAGAGAACACCGGGGAGCTGTTTTTT
V: TRBV24-1; D: TRBD2; size: -; J: TRBJ2-7; CDR3: CATSSGLAGPYEQYF; DNA: TGTGCCACCAGTTCCGGACTAGCGGGGCCATACGAGCAGTACTTC
V: TRBV18; D: TRBD2; size: -; J: TRBJ2-7; CDR3: CASSPSGSSYEQYF; DNA: TGTGCCAGCTCACCTAGCGGGAGCTCCTACGAGCAGTACTTC
V: TRBV6-5; D: -; size: -; J: TRBJ2-3; CDR3: CASSRSGEDTDTQYF; DNA: TGTGCCAGCAGTCGTAGCGGAGAGGACACAGATACGCAGTATTTT
V: TRBV7-2; D: -; size: -; J: TRBJ1-2; CDR3: CASSPGWDYNGYTF; DNA: TGTGCCAGCAGCCCGGGTTGGGACTATAATGGCTACACCTTC
V: TRBV3-1/TRBV3-2; D: TRBD2; size: -; J: TRBJ2-1; CDR3: CASSQDEREGHYNEQFF; DNA: TGTGCCAGCAGCCAAGATGAGCGGGAGGGACACTACAATGAGCAGTTCTTC
V: TRBV5-1; D: TRBD1; size: -; J: TRBJ1-5; CDR3: CASSVGQGQDQPQHF; DNA: TGCGCCAGCAGCGTCGGACAGGGACAGGATCAGCCCCAGCATTTT
V: TRBV2; D: TRBD1; size: -; J: TRBJ2-5; CDR3: CASSAGQAPQETQYF; DNA: TGTGCCAGCAGTGCTGGACAGGCGCCCCAAGAGACCCAGTACTTC
V: TRBV5-1; D: -; size: -; J: TRBJ1-1; CDR3: CASSSGQSGTEAFF; DNA: TGCGCCAGCAGCTCCGGACAGAGTGGGACTGAAGCTTTCTTT
V: TRBV27; D: -; size: once; J: TRBJ1-4; CDR3: CASRRTATNEKLFF; DNA: TGTGCCAGCAGAAGGACTGCAACTAATGAAAAACTGTTTTTT
V: TRBV18; D: -; size: once; J: TRBJ2-2; CDR3: CASSPQGDTGELFF; DNA: TGTGCCAGCTCACCACAGGGGGACACCGGGGAGCTGTTTTTT
V: TRBV6-1; D: TRBD1; size: -; J: TRBJ1-6; CDR3: CASSEAGAGGSPLHF; DNA: TGTGCCAGCAGTGAAGCTGGGGCAGGGGGTTCACCCCTCCACTTT
V: TRBV21-1; D: -; size: -; J: TRBJ2-7; CDR3: CASITSGTGGYEQYF; DNA: TGTGCCAGCATAACATCCGGGACAGGAGGGTACGAGCAGTACTTC
V: TRBV5-1; D: TRBD1; size: -; J: TRBJ1-6; CDR3: CASSAGQGLLENSPLHF; DNA: TGCGCCAGCAGCGCCGGACAGGGGCTCTTGGAAAATTCACCCCTCCACTTT
V: TRBV5-5; D: TRBD1; size: -; J: TRBJ1-2; CDR3: CASSGGQVLYGYTF; DNA: TGTGCCAGCAGCGGGGGACAGGTCCTCTATGGCTACACCTTC
V: TRBV11-1; D: -; size: -; J: TRBJ1-2; CDR3: CASSWGRRGLNYTF; DNA: TGTGCCAGCAGCTGGGGACGGAGGGGACTAAACTACACCTTC
V: TRBV4-1; D: -; size: -; J: TRBJ2-1; CDR3: CASSQSGLDEQFF; DNA: TGCGCCAGCAGCCAATCGGGTCTCGATGAGCAGTTCTTC
V: TRBV28; D: -; size: -; J: TRBJ1-4; CDR3: CASSRTDLNEKLFF; DNA: TGTGCCAGCAGTAGGACAGACCTTAATGAAAAACTGTTTTTT
V: TRBV19; D: -; size: -; J: TRBJ2-1; CDR3: CASSIGAGQKNEQFF; DNA: TGTGCCAGTAGTATAGGCGCGGGACAGAAGAATGAGCAGTTCTTC
V: TRBV7-2; D: -; size: -; J: TRBJ1-5; CDR3: CASSSTENQPQHF; DNA: TGTGCCAGCAGCTCGACGGAGAATCAGCCCCAGCATTTT
V: TRBV28; D: -; size: -; J: TRBJ1-3; CDR3: CASRRGTTNTIYF; DNA: TGTGCCAGCAGGCGTGGGACAACCAACACCATATATTTT
V: TRBV5-6; D: TRBD1; size: -; J: TRBJ1-1; CDR3: CASSLDGQGRANTEAFF; DNA: TGTGCCAGCAGCTTGGATGGACAGGGAAGGGCGAACACTGAAGCTTTCTTT
V: TRBV19; D: TRBD1; size: -; J: TRBJ1-2; CDR3: CASSTSGTGGYGYTF; DNA: TGTGCCAGTAGTACTTCCGGGACAGGGGGTTATGGCTACACCTTC
V: TRBV27; D: TRBD1; size: -; J: TRBJ1-1; CDR3: CASSSGTGNTEAFF; DNA: TGTGCCAGCAGTTCCGGGACAGGGAACACTGAAGCTTTCTTT
V: TRBV30; D: -; size: -; J: TRBJ1-5; CDR3: CAWSVTGLGNQPQHF; DNA: TGTGCCTGGAGCGTTACGGGATTGGGCAATCAGCCCCAGCATTTT
V: TRBV9; D: TRBD2; size: few; J: TRBJ2-2; CDR3: CASSVHVAGAFNTGELFF; DNA: TGTGCCAGCAGCGTTCATGTAGCGGGGGCGTTCAACACCGGGGAGCTGTTTTTT
V: TRBV28; D: TRBD1; size: -; J: TRBJ2-4; CDR3: CASGTGEGMNIQYF; DNA: TGTGCCAGCGGGACAGGGGAGGGTATGAACATTCAGTACTTC
V: TRBV7-9; D: -; size: -; J: TRBJ1-1; CDR3: CASGLEFGSAFF; DNA: TGTGCCAGCGGCTTAGAGTTTGGTAGTGCTTTCTTT
V: TRBV21-1; D: -; size: -; J: TRBJ1-1; CDR3: CASSDRDSGNTEAFF; DNA: TGTGCCAGCAGTGACAGAGACAGTGGAAACACTGAAGCTTTCTTT
V: TRBV19; D: TRBD2; size: -; J: TRBJ2-1; CDR3: CASSTTSGSYNEQFF; DNA: TGTGCCAGTAGTACGACTAGCGGTTCATACAATGAGCAGTTCTTC
V: TRBV23-1; D: -; size: -; J: TRBJ2-6; CDR3: CASPSLSGDSGANVLTF; DNA: TGCGCCAGCCCCTCTTTGTCAGGGGACTCTGGGGCCAACGTCCTGACTTTC
V: TRBV11-2; D: TRBD1; size: -; J: TRBJ1-3; CDR3: CASSRTGSGNTIYF; DNA: TGTGCCAGCAGCAGGACAGGCTCTGGAAACACCATATATTTT
V: TRBV5-1; D: TRBD2; size: -; J: TRBJ2-5; CDR3: CASSLVAGGRQETQYF; DNA: TGCGCCAGCAGCTTGGTGGCGGGGGGAAGACAAGAGACCCAGTACTTC
V: TRBV4-3; D: -; size: -; J: TRBJ2-6; CDR3: CASSQRSGANVLTF; DNA: TGCGCCAGCAGCCAGCGCTCTGGGGCCAACGTCCTGACTTTC
V: TRBV5-6; D: -; size: once; J: TRBJ1-2; CDR3: CASRTGFSYGYTF; DNA: TGTGCCAGCCGGACGGGGTTTTCCTATGGCTACACCTTC
V: TRBV4-3; D: TRBD2; size: -; J: TRBJ2-7; CDR3: CASSQDFRQRGSFYEQYF; DNA: TGCGCCAGCAGCCAAGATTTTCGACAGCGGGGCTCTTTCTACGAGCAGTACTTC
V: TRBV12-3/TRBV12-4; D: -; size: -; J: TRBJ1-2; CDR3: CASSLARNYGYTF; DNA: TGTGCCAGCAGTTTGGCCCGAAACTATGGCTACACCTTC
V: TRBV11-3; D: -; size: -; J: TRBJ2-3; CDR3: CASSLGRSVGDTQYF; DNA: TGTGCCAGCAGCCTAGGGAGGTCGGTGGGGGATACGCAGTATTTT
V: TRBV2; D: -; size: few; J: TRBJ1-1; CDR3: CASSEGGLNTEAFF; DNA: TGTGCCAGCAGTGAGGGGGGGTTGAACACTGAAGCTTTCTTT
V: TRBV27; D: TRBD1; size: -; J: TRBJ1-5; CDR3: CASSFLSTGVQPQHF; DNA: TGTGCCAGCAGTTTCCTTAGTACAGGGGTCCAGCCCCAGCATTTT
V: TRBV19; D: TRBD1; size: -; J: TRBJ1-2; CDR3: CASSSTPQGARGYTF; DNA: TGTGCCAGTAGTTCAACACCTCAGGGGGCTCGTGGCTACACCTTC
V: TRBV11-2; D: TRBD1; size: -; J: TRBJ1-3; CDR3: CASSSYRGPTSGNTIYF; DNA: TGTGCCAGCAGCTCCTACAGGGGCCCAACCTCTGGAAACACCATATATTTT
V: TRBV6-5; D: -; size: -; J: TRBJ1-2; CDR3: CASSYRERYGYTF; DNA: TGTGCCAGCAGTTACCGGGAACGCTATGGCTACACCTTC
V: TRBV5-4; D: TRBD1; size: once; J: TRBJ1-4; CDR3: CASSVYNRGINEKLFF; DNA: TGTGCCAGCAGCGTGTATAACAGGGGGATAAATGAAAAACTGTTTTTT